The 11 T cell receptor beta chains below come from one sample, sequenced in a study of CD8 T cells in Susac syndrome. An input of about 0.5 to 1 ug of RNA was subjected to reverse transcription using random hexamers. A single record per CDR3 protein comes from TCRdb applying MiXCR to the immunoSEQ multiplex PCR reads. The sample yields fewer than 150,000 distinct CDR3 sequences, under 95% seen once. Source material: CD8+ T cells from PBMCs. Receptors originate from a human donor with multiple sclerosis.

The chain has TRBV4-3 and TRBJ2-1; D may be TRBD2 (6 bases). Trimming stripped 0 bases from V and 3 bases from J, with 9 bases between. Germline V gives CDR1 LGHNA, CDR2 YSLEER. The CDR3 runs 15 residues. The CDR3 DNA reads TGCGCCAGCAGCCAAGATCGGGACTTCTACAATGAGCAGTTCTTC. It encodes CASSQDRDFYNEQFF.

This clonotype was observed once. The J gene is TRBJ2-1, the V gene TRBV2; tentatively, D is TRBD2 (5 bases). The CDR3 contains 12 residues. CDR1 is SNHLY and CDR2 is FYNNEI in the germline V gene. V lost 3 bases and J 8 bases, leaving 8 bases between the germline ends. CDR3 in amino acids: CASSEPGYEQFF. CDR3 coding DNA: TGTGCCAGCAGTGAGCCGGGGTATGAGCAGTTCTTC.

The chain couples TRBV6-5 to TRBJ2-7; D is unclear. The CDR3 has 12 amino acids. The V end lost 6 bases, the J end lost 7 bases, and 13 bases lay between the germline ends. Germline loops: CDR1 MNHEY, CDR2 SVGAGI. The CDR3 protein is CASRPLSGEQYF. Written as DNA, the CDR3 is TGTGCCAGCAGGCCCCTCTCCGGGGAGCAGTACTTC.

The rearrangement links TRBV20-1 to TRBJ1-1; possible D gene TRBD1, 5 bases. The germline V gene has CDR1 DFQATT and CDR2 SNEGSKA (reference sequence). This CDR3 is built from 13 residues. The ends were cut back, 6 bases at V and 0 bases at J, with 11 bases in the middle. CDR3 in amino acids: CSAEGLMNTEAFF. As DNA, the CDR3 is TGCAGTGCGGAGGGACTGATGAACACTGAAGCTTTCTTT.

J is TRBJ1-1 and V is TRBV7-9, with D possibly matching TRBD1 (5 bases). V lost 4 bases, J lost 7 bases, and 19 bases lay in between. From germline, CDR1 is SEHNR and CDR2 FQNEAQ (reference sequence). The CDR3 totals 15 residues. As DNA, the CDR3 is TGTGCCAGCAGCTCAACAGGAGTCGATTTATATGAAGCTTTCTTT. This encodes CASSSTGVDLYEAFF.

The rearrangement links TRBV7-9 to TRBJ2-7, with 7 bases fitting TRBD1. Germline trimming cut 5 bases from V and 1 base from J; bases unmatched to any gene: 5. Germline V gives CDR1 SEHNR, CDR2 FQNEAQ (reference sequence). This CDR3 has 14 amino acids. As DNA, the CDR3 is TGTGCCAGCAGCCCGAGGGACAGATCCTACGAGCAGTACTTC. As protein: CASSPRDRSYEQYF.

The J gene is TRBJ1-3, the V gene TRBV6-5; D is ambiguous. The CDR3 totals 15 residues. Per the germline V gene, CDR1 is MNHEY and CDR2 is SVGAGI. V was pared by 6 bases and J by 2 bases, with 14 bases between. In DNA form, the CDR3 reads TGTGCCAGCAGCCCGACATCCCCCCCTGGAAACACCATATATTTT. Translation: CASSPTSPPGNTIYF.

This clonotype was seen only once. The chain combines TRBV9 with TRBJ1-1, with a tentative D call TRBD1 (5 bases). V lost 0 bases, J lost 8 bases, and 11 bases lay in between. CDR3 length: 13 amino acids. In germline, CDR1 is SGDLS, CDR2 YYNGEE. The CDR3 loop is CASSVGTLGEAFF. CDR3 sequence (DNA): TGTGCCAGCAGCGTAGGGACACTGGGAGAAGCTTTCTTT.

This clonotype was counted only a few times. The J gene is TRBJ2-1, the V gene TRBV16; D unclear. CDR3 length: 11 residues. Germline CDR1 and CDR2: KGHSY and FQNENV. V was trimmed by 7 bases and J by 1 base, leaving 2 bases between them. CDR3 nucleotides: TGTGCCAGCAATTCCTACAATGAGCAGTTCTTC. Amino acids: CASNSYNEQFF.

The chain employs TRBV7-9 and TRBJ2-4; D may be TRBD2 (5 bases). The CDR3 spans 16 residues. The V and J ends lost 8 bases and 1 base respectively, with 18 bases between them. Germline CDR1 reads SEHNR; CDR2 reads FQNEAQ (reference sequence). CDR3 in DNA: TGTGCCAGCGCCCCGGAGGAGTATGCGGCCAAAAACATTCAGTACTTC. Its protein is CASAPEEYAAKNIQYF. The whole variable domain, remainder taken from reference TRBV7-9 and TRBJ2-4, is DTGVSQNPRHKITKRGQNVTFRCDPISEHNRLYWYRQTLGQGPEFLTYFQNEAQLEKSRLLSDRFSAERPKGSFSTLEIQRTEQGDSAMYLCASAPEEYAAKNIQYFGAGTRLSVL.

The chain carries TRBV11-3 and TRBJ1-1; D is uncertain. Germline V CDR1 and CDR2: SGHNT, YENEEA. The CDR3 loop spans 14 amino acids. Trimming pared 5 bases from V and 4 bases from J, leaving 14 bases between. The CDR3 sequence: CASSLGVVGTEAFF. The CDR3 DNA is TGTGCCAGCAGCCTAGGCGTCGTGGGCACTGAAGCTTTCTTT.